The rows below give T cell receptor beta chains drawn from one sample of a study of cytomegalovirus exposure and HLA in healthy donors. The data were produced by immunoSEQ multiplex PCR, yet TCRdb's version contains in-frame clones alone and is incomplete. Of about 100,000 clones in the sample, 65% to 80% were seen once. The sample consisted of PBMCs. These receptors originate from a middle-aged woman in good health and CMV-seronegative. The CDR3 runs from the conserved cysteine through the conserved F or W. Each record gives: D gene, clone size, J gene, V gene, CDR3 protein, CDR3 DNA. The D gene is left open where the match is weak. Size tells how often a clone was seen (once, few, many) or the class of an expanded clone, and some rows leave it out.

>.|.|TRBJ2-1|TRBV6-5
CASRESASGGYGQFF
TGTGCCAGCAGGGAGAGCGCGAGCGGCGGATACGGGCAGTTCTTC
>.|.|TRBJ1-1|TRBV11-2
CASTKRRQQKLKMNTEAFF
TGTGCCAGCACGAAACGGAGGCAACAGAAGCTAAAGATGAACACTGAAGCTTTCTTT
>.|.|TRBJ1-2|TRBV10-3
CAISPGGGYTF
TGTGCCATCAGCCCCGGGGGGGGCTACACCTTC
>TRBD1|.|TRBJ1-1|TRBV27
CASSPASSGRGRNTEAFF
TGTGCCAGCAGTCCAGCCTCTTCGGGAAGGGGGCGCAACACTGAAGCTTTCTTT
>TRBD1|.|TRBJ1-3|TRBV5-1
CASSLNLDRDGGNTIYF
TGCGCCAGCAGCCTAAACCTCGACAGGGACGGTGGAAACACCATATATTTT
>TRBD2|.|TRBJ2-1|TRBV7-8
CASSLALAAAPSSSYNEQFF
TGTGCCAGCAGCTTAGCGCTAGCGGCGGCCCCCTCAAGCTCCTACAATGAGCAGTTCTTC
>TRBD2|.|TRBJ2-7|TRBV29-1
CSVVVGGGGKDEQYF
TGCAGCGTTGTGGTGGGAGGCGGGGGGAAGGACGAGCAGTACTTC
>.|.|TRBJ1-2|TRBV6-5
CASSYQTNYGYTF
TGTGCCAGCAGTTACCAAACTAACTATGGCTACACCTTC
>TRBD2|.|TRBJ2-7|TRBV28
CASSDPGQRGFYEQYF
TGTGCCAGCAGTGACCCCGGCCAGCGGGGCTTCTACGAGCAGTACTTC
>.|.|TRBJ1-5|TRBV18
CASSPSTGDNQPQHF
TGTGCCAGCTCACCATCAACAGGCGATAATCAGCCCCAGCATTTT
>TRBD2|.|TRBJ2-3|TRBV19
CASSIGATSGDTDTQYF
TGTGCCAGTAGTATCGGCGCGACTAGCGGGGATACAGATACGCAGTATTTT
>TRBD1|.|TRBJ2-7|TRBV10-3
CAISVDRVDEQYF
TGTGCCATCAGTGTGGACAGGGTCGACGAGCAGTACTTC
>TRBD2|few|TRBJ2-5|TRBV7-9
CASSLALAGEGETQYF
TGTGCCAGCAGCTTAGCACTAGCGGGAGAGGGGGAGACCCAGTACTTC
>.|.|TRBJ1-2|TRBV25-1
CASSEPGDGYGYTF
TGTGCCAGCAGTGAACCAGGGGACGGCTATGGCTACACCTTC
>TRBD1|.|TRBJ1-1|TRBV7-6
CASTREDRGLDTEAFF
TGTGCCAGCACCCGGGAAGACAGGGGCCTGGACACTGAAGCTTTCTTT
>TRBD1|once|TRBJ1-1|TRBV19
CASSSPGTVTEAFF
TGTGCCAGTAGTTCACCCGGGACAGTCACTGAAGCTTTCTTT
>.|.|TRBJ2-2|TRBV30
CAWSGSPGELFF
TGTGCCTGGAGTGGGAGCCCCGGGGAGCTGTTTTTT
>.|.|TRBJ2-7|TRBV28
CASSFGRGNEQYF
TGTGCCAGCAGTTTCGGCAGGGGCAACGAGCAGTACTTC
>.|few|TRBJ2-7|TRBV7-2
CASSFIQGNYEQYF
TGTGCCAGCAGCTTCATACAGGGAAATTACGAGCAGTACTTC
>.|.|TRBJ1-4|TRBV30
CAWGGGGENEKLFF
TGTGCCTGGGGCGGGGGCGGAGAGAATGAAAAACTGTTTTTT
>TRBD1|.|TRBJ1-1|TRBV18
CASSIPGQGGTEAFF
TGTGCCAGCTCCATACCGGGACAGGGGGGCACTGAAGCTTTCTTT
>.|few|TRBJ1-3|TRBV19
CASSTVSGNTIYF
TGTGCCAGTAGTACAGTCTCTGGAAACACCATATATTTT
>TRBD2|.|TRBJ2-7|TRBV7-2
CASSPRVAGPYEQYF
TGTGCCAGCAGCCCCCGGGTAGCGGGGCCCTACGAGCAGTACTTC
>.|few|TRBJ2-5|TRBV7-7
CASGERGETQYF
TGTGCCAGCGGAGAGAGGGGGGAGACCCAGTACTTC
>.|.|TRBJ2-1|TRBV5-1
CASSLVGVVGQSYNEQFF
TGCGCCAGCAGCTTGGTAGGTGTAGTGGGCCAATCCTACAATGAGCAGTTCTTC
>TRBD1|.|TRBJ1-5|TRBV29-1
CSVGQGEDQPQHF
TGCAGCGTTGGACAGGGAGAGGATCAGCCCCAGCATTTT
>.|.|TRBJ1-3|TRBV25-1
CASSEGLGLTSGNTIYF
TGTGCCAGCAGTGAGGGACTCGGACTGACCTCTGGAAACACCATATATTTT
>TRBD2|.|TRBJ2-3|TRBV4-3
CASSHGAGSRTDTQYF
TGCGCCAGCAGCCACGGAGCGGGAAGTCGCACAGATACGCAGTATTTT
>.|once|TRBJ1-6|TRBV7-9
CSSSLAYSLNSPLHF
TGTTCCAGCAGCTTAGCCTACAGTTTGAATTCACCCCTCCACTTT
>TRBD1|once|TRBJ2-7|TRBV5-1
CASSPGQAISYEQYF
TGCGCCAGCAGCCCCGGACAGGCGATTTCCTACGAGCAGTACTTC
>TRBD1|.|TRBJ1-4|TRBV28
CASSFSVGQGFEKLFF
TGTGCCAGCAGTTTTTCGGTGGGACAGGGGTTTGAAAAACTGTTTTTT